This is a list of T cell receptor beta chains from one sample in a study of T cell clonotyping in hematopoietic cell transplantation. Using immunoSEQ multiplex PCR, the repertoire was profiled, and TCRdb retains in-frame clones only, with some absent. The sample shows under 6,000 clones, around 95% of them seen only once. Sequenced material: PBMCs, taken 180 days after allogeneic stem cell transplant. The receptors derive from a male patient between 60 and 69 years old who had an allogeneic stem cell transplant from a related donor, so the T cells may come from the graft donor. Some clones in this sample may be carry-over from other donors' samples. The CDR3 runs from the conserved cysteine through the conserved F or W.

j_call v_call cdr3_aa
TRBJ1-4 TRBV4-3 CASSQDGSSNEKLFF
TRBJ2-7 TRBV6-1 CASSVLLSYAYEQYF
TRBJ2-1 TRBV7-2 CASSPHGGTYNEQFF
TRBJ2-3 TRBV5-4 CASSFSLFTDTQYF
TRBJ1-2 TRBV25-1 CASSDNWTGRYYTF
TRBJ1-2 TRBV2 CASRADNPYGYTF
TRBJ2-5 TRBV6-5 CASSYSRTQETQYF
TRBJ2-3 TRBV4-3 CASSQDLQDFTDTQYF
TRBJ2-1 TRBV28 CASSETGGGYEQFF
TRBJ2-7 TRBV4-3 CASSQEQGQVGEQYF
TRBJ1-1 TRBV2 CASSVDPPGTEAFF
TRBJ1-1 TRBV7-3 CASSLTGQNPQAFF
TRBJ2-1 TRBV5-1 CASSLTIADTYNEQFF
TRBJ2-1 TRBV4-1 CASSPYLLDNEQFF
TRBJ1-1 TRBV6-5 CASSSLQGSTEAFF
TRBJ1-1 TRBV6-6 CASTPWGGEGEAFF
TRBJ2-1 TRBV5-1 CASSLPSGSSYNEQFF
TRBJ2-3 TRBV28 CASSLPASGGSGTDTQYF
TRBJ2-4 TRBV5-1 CASSLGTGGNIQYF
TRBJ1-6 TRBV23-1 CASSHGTDDSPLHF
TRBJ2-3 TRBV7-6 CASSLVGSGSTDTQYF
TRBJ1-3 TRBV30 CAWSVRRVNTIYF
TRBJ2-1 TRBV29-1 CSVDAYEQFF
TRBJ2-1 TRBV11-3 CASSLGPWTPYNEQFF
TRBJ2-2 TRBV7-3 CASSFNAGELFF
TRBJ1-1 TRBV6-5 CASRMDRDWGEAFF
TRBJ2-7 TRBV27 CASSSQGPIEQYF
TRBJ2-1 TRBV5-4 CASSPGRAADYNEQFF
TRBJ1-1 TRBV29-1 CSVTGRVNTEAFF
TRBJ1-3 TRBV4-1 CASSQDKAQYPIYF
TRBJ1-2 TRBV19 CASSMPLDRGPYGYTF
TRBJ2-1 TRBV27 CASSTGLEYNEQFF
TRBJ2-7 TRBV2 CARGLQGQSYEQYF
TRBJ2-7 TRBV19 CASSIQRDSYEQYF
TRBJ1-2 TRBV6-5 CASSRDYYGYTF
TRBJ1-2 TRBV7-8 CASSLGDGGLNNLYTF
TRBJ1-2 TRBV7-2 CASSLVFGQGDGYTF
TRBJ2-5 TRBV7-9 CASSLRQGVVETQYF
TRBJ2-2 TRBV5-1 CASSSPKAGELFF
TRBJ2-3 TRBV5-4 CASSLGRGTDTQYF
TRBJ1-2 TRBV7-3 CASRLRQGDTTNYGYTF
TRBJ1-1 TRBV13 CASLTQGSTEAFF
TRBJ2-3 TRBV5-4 CASSPPQAWSTDTQYF
TRBJ1-2 TRBV10-3 CAISSPGQSYGYTF
TRBJ1-4 TRBV7-9 CASSRTGGNEKLFF
TRBJ1-2 TRBV9 CASSVGTDYGYTF
TRBJ2-5 TRBV19 CASSIVRGLGETQYF
TRBJ1-5 TRBV2 CASRAGLWEPQHF
TRBJ2-7 TRBV30 CAWSLSYEQYF
TRBJ2-7 TRBV2 CASSEGGRGYEQYF
TRBJ2-7 TRBV20-1 CSAADGEQYF
TRBJ2-7 TRBV10-3 CAISDRTSGSLTLEQYF
TRBJ2-7 TRBV6-5 CASSYSPSGGRYEQYF